This T cell receptor (beta chain) was identified in a study of blood T cell repertoires in COVID-19. Study information: There were acute and convalescent COVID-19 samples, and they came from the United States, Italy and Spain. The analysed material was cDNA or gDNA that came from T cells, B-cell-depleted T cells, or PBMCs.

Authors' methods: Reference gene primer amplification gave estimated nucleated cell counts. Clones were read by immunoSEQ multiplex PCR, and TCRdb kept only the in-frame ones, dropping some. The V and J calls and clone size come from that table; D and trimming were worked out from the DNA. The sample holds 85,000 to 130,000 clones, just over 90% seen once. The length of the CDR3 is 16 residues. V was cut by 6 bases and J by 1 base, with 18 bases left in between. The germline V gene encodes CDR1 SGHRS and CDR2 YFSETQ. This chain uses TRBV5-1 with TRBJ2-3, with TRBD2 as a possible D gene (6 bases). The sequenced sample consisted of peripheral blood. The source of this sequence is a man in his 60s with acute or convalescent COVID-19. CDR3 coding DNA: TGCGCCAGCACCCTAGGGCTGGCTAGCGGCACAGATACGCAGTATTTT. Its translation is CASTLGLASGTDTQYF.